The 3 T cell receptor beta chains below were found in one sample sequenced in a study of blood T cells in healthy people across ages. A second PCR, run for roughly 7 to 12 cycles, used a sample-barcoded 5' primer plus a J-beta primer mix. One entry per CDR3 protein results from TCRdb running MiXCR on the 5' RACE reads. Found here are some 900,000 distinct CDR3 sequences, roughly 52% of them singletons; the top ten hold roughly 12%. The sample was blood. These receptors were collected from a man aged 25-45 years in good health.

This clonotype was detected a few times. The chain has TRBV29-1 and TRBJ2-1, with 11 bases lining up with TRBD2. CDR3 length: 14 amino acids. CDR1 and CDR2 from the germline V gene are SQVTM and ANQGSEA. V shed 6 bases, J shed 8 bases, and the junction held 9 bases outside the gene matches. The CDR3 bases are TGCAGCGTCCTAGGACTAGCGGGCGTTTATGAGCAGTTCTTC. It yields the protein CSVLGLAGVYEQFF.

The chain uses TRBV4-3 and TRBJ1-6; D not resolved. CDR1 is LGHNA, CDR2 YSLEER, per germline. The CDR3 totals 16 residues. Trimming cost V 5 bases and J 0 bases, with 11 bases left between them. CDR3 nucleotide sequence: TGCGCCAGCAGCGTGACCGGGAGCTCCTATAATTCACCCCTCCACTTT. Amino acid sequence: CASSVTGSSYNSPLHF.

The V gene is TRBV27, the J gene TRBJ1-2; perhaps TRBD1 as D (5 bases). Germline CDR1 is MNHEY and CDR2 is SMNVEV (reference sequence). The ends were cut back, 4 bases at V and 0 bases at J, with 15 bases in the middle. This CDR3 is 16 amino acids long. The CDR3: CASSSWFDSSNYGYTF. CDR3 DNA: TGTGCCAGCAGTTCGTGGTTCGACAGTTCTAACTATGGCTACACCTTC.